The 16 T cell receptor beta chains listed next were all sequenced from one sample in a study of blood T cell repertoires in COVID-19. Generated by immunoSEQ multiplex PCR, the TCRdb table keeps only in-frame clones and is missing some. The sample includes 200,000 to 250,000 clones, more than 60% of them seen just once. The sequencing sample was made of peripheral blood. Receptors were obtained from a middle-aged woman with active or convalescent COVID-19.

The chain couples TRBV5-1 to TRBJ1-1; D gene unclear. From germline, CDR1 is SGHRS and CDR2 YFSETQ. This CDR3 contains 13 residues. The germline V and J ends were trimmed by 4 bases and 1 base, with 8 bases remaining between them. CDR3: CASSKNSNTEAFF. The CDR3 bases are TGCGCCAGCAGCAAGAACTCGAACACTGAAGCTTTCTTT.

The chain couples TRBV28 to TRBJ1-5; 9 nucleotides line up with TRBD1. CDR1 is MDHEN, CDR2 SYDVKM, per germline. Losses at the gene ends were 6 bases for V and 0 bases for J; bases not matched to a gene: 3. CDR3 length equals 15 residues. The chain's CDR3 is CASRRTGVSNQPQHF. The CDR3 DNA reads TGTGCCAGCAGAAGGACAGGGGTTAGCAATCAGCCCCAGCATTTT.

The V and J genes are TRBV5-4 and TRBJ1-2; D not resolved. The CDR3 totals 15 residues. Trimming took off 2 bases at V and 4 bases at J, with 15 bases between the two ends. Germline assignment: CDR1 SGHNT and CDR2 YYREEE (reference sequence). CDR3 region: CASSFPPGISYGYTF. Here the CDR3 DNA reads TGTGCCAGCAGCTTTCCCCCGGGGATTAGCTATGGCTACACCTTC.

The CDR3: CASSLRTGGYSYNSPLHF. CDR3 in DNA: TGTGCCAGTAGCCTCCGGACAGGGGGTTACTCCTATAATTCACCCCTCCACTTT. The rearrangement uses TRBV19 and TRBJ1-6; 10 nucleotides agree with TRBD1. Germline CDR1 reads LNHDA; CDR2 reads SQIVND (reference sequence). This CDR3 comprises 18 residues. The ends lost 6 bases at V and 0 bases at J; junction bases unmatched: 8.

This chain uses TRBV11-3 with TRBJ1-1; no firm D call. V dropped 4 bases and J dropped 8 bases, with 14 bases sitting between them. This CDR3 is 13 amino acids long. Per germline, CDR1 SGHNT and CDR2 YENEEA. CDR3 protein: CASSSRKTGEAFF. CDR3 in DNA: TGTGCCAGCAGCTCGAGGAAAACGGGAGAAGCTTTCTTT.

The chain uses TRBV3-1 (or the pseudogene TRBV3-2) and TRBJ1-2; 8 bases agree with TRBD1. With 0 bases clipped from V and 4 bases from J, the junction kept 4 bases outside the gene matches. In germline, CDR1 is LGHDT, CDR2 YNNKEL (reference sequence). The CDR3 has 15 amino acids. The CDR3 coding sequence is TGTGCCAGCAGCCAAGACAGGGGGCGTCGCTATGGCTACACCTTC. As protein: CASSQDRGRRYGYTF.

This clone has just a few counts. CDR3: CASSQEGTQGGNSPLHF. CDR3 bases: TGCGCCAGCAGCCAAGAAGGGACTCAGGGAGGGAATTCACCCCTCCACTTT. The rearrangement links TRBV4-1 to TRBJ1-6; a weak D match, TRBD1 (5 bases). The CDR3 length is 17 residues. Trimming took off 0 bases at V and 7 bases at J, with 16 bases between the two ends. Germline V gene sequence: CDR1 MGHRA, CDR2 YSYEKL.

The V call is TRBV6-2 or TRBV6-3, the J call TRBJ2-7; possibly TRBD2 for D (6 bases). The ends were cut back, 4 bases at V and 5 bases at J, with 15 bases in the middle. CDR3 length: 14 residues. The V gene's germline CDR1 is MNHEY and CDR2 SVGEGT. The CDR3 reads CASSWGLKGDEQYF. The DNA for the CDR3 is TGTGCCAGCAGTTGGGGACTCAAGGGAGACGAGCAGTACTTC.

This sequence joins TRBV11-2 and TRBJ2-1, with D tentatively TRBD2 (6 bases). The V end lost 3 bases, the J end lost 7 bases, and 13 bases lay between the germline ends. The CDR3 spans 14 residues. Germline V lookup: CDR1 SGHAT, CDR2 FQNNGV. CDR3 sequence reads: CASSLGGRLNEQFF. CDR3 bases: TGTGCCAGCAGCTTGGGGGGACGCCTTAATGAGCAGTTCTTC.

The CDR3 DNA sequence: TGTGCCAGTATGTCGGTGACAGATACGCAGTATTTT. Protein sequence: CASMSVTDTQYF. The chain links TRBV19 to TRBJ2-3; D is undetermined. This CDR3 has 12 amino acids. V was pared by 7 bases and J by 3 bases, with 8 bases between. CDR1 is LNHDA and CDR2 is SQIVND in the germline V gene (reference sequence).

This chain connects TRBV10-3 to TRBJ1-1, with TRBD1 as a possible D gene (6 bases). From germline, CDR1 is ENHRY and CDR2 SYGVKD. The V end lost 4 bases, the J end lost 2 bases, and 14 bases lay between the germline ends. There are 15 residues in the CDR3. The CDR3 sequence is CAISGQERPNTEAFF. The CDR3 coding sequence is TGTGCCATCAGTGGACAGGAAAGGCCAAACACTGAAGCTTTCTTT.

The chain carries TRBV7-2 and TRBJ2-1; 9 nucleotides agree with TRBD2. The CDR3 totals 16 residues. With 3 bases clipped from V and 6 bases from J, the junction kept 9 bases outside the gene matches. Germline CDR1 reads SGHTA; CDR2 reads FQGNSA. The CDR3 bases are TGTGCCAGCAGCTTCAATAGCGGGGGACGAGGCAATGAGCAGTTCTTC. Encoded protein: CASSFNSGGRGNEQFF. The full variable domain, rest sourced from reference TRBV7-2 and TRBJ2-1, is GAGVSQSPSNKVTEKGKDVELRCDPISGHTALYWYRQSLGQGLEFLIYFQGNSAPDKSGLPSDRFSAERTGGSVSTLTIQRTQQEDSAVYLCASSFNSGGRGNEQFFGPGTRLTVL.

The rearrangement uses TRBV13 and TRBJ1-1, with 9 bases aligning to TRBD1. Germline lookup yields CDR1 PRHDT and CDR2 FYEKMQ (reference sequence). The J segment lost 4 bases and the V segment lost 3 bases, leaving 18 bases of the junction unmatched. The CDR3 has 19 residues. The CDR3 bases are TGTGCCAGCAGCTTCGGTATAGGACAGGGGACGAGGACCGGCACTGAAGCTTTCTTT. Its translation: CASSFGIGQGTRTGTEAFF.

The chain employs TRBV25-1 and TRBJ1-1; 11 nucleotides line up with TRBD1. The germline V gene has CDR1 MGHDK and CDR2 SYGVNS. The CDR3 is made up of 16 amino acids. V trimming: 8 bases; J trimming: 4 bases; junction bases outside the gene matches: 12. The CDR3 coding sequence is TGTGCCAGCGACGACCGAACCGGGACAGGGGGCACTGAAGCTTTCTTT. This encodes CASDDRTGTGGTEAFF.

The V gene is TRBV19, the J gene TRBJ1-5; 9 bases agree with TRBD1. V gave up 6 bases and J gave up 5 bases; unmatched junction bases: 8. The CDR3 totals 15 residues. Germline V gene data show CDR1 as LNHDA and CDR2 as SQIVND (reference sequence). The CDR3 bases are TGTGCCAGTAGCCTAGAGGGACAGGGTTATCAGCCCCAGCATTTT. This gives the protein CASSLEGQGYQPQHF.

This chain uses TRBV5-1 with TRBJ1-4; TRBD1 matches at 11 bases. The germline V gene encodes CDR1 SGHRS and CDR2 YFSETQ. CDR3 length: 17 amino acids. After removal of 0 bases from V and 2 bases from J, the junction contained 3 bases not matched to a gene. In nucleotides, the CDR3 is TGCGCCAGCAGCTTGGGGGACAGGGGGTCCACTAATGAAAAACTGTTTTTT. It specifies CASSLGDRGSTNEKLFF.